This T cell receptor beta chain is from a study of T cell changes during pregnancy in multiple sclerosis. The data were produced by immunoSEQ multiplex PCR, yet TCRdb's version contains in-frame clones alone and is incomplete. The repertoire holds about 36,000 clones, with under 95% as singletons. This CDR3 is 15 amino acids long. V dropped 1 base and J dropped 7; count of bases not matched to a gene: 4. Per germline, CDR1 SNHLY and CDR2 FYNNEI. This clonotype was sampled from a female donor with multiple sclerosis, enrolled in a pregnancy study. The chain carries TRBV2 and TRBJ1-2; 12 nucleotides align to TRBD1. Sample: CD4+ T cells from peripheral blood mononuclear cells, taken after pregnancy. The CDR3 DNA is TGTGCCAGCAGTGAAGTAGGGACAGGGGGCTCTGGCTACACCTTC. Amino acid sequence: CASSEVGTGGSGYTF.